These 9 T cell receptor beta chains share one sample of origin, sequenced in a study of identical twins. TCRdb itself ran the 5' RACE reads through MiXCR, one entry per CDR3 protein. This repertoire shows hundreds of thousands of distinct CDR3 sequences, 8.6% found once; its top ten account for roughly 0.9%. The sample was also linked to a second study, of yellow fever vaccine responses in identical twins.

Sequences were obtained from PBMCs. These receptors were obtained from a woman younger than 35 in good health.

The gene calls are TRBV5-1 and TRBJ2-3; no reliable D call. Trimming stripped 5 bases from V and 2 bases from J, with 9 bases between. Per the germline V gene, CDR1 is SGHRS and CDR2 is YFSETQ. The CDR3 has 13 residues. The CDR3 loop is CASRQAPTDTQYF. The DNA of the CDR3 is TGCGCCAGCAGGCAGGCCCCCACAGATACGCAGTATTTT.

This clonotype came up a few times. The chain employs TRBV15 and TRBJ2-7; TRBD1 agrees at 9 bases. The germline V gene encodes CDR1 LNHNV and CDR2 YYDKDF (reference sequence). The CDR3 is made up of 14 amino acids. V was pared by 2 bases and J by 5 bases, with 4 bases of the junction left unmatched. CDR3 region: CATSRSRDRDEQYF. As DNA, the CDR3 is TGTGCCACCAGCAGATCCCGGGACAGGGACGAGCAGTACTTC.

The V call is TRBV6-5, the J call TRBJ2-1; D is perhaps TRBD2 (6 bases). CDR1 and CDR2 from the germline V gene are MNHEY and SVGAGI. There are 14 residues in the CDR3. V lost 4 bases and J 3 bases, leaving 10 bases between the germline ends. CDR3 in amino acids: CASSSSEYYNEQFF. CDR3 coding DNA: TGTGCCAGCAGTTCTAGCGAATACTACAATGAGCAGTTCTTC.

A remark on this clonotype: A clone one base away is much larger, so this may be a read error. This chain links TRBV6-2 or TRBV6-3 with TRBJ2-2; the D is unclear. The CDR3 contains 16 residues. Germline V gene lookup returns CDR1 MNHEY and CDR2 SVGEGT. V lost 5 bases and J 4 bases, leaving 17 bases between the germline ends. The CDR3 DNA is TGTGCCAGCAGTCCGACCTTGGCAGACACCACCGGGGAGCTGTTTTTT. Its protein is CASSPTLADTTGELFF.

There are many counts of this clonotype. CDR3 DNA sequence: TGTGCCAGCAGCTTAGGCGGGCGTAGCACAGATACGCAGTATTTT. It yields the protein CASSLGGRSTDTQYF. The rearrangement joins TRBV7-2 to TRBJ2-3; a possible D gene is TRBD2 (5 bases). The germline V gene has CDR1 SGHTA and CDR2 FQGNSA. This CDR3 is 15 amino acids long. With 1 base removed from V and 0 bases from J, the gap between germline ends came to 8 bases.

This clonotype was picked up one time. V and J are TRBV11-2 and TRBJ1-4, with TRBD1 as a possible D gene (6 bases). CDR3 length: 14 amino acids. The germline V gene encodes CDR1 SGHAT and CDR2 FQNNGV. V was trimmed by 4 bases and J by 4 bases, leaving 10 bases between them. The CDR3 sequence: CASSSPGHNEKLFF. The CDR3 DNA reads as TGTGCCAGCAGCTCACCGGGACATAATGAAAAACTGTTTTTT.

The chain employs TRBV7-8 and TRBJ1-5; tentatively, D is TRBD1 (5 bases). Germline CDR1 is SGHVS and CDR2 is FQNEAQ. Trimming took 1 base from V and 1 from J, leaving 8 bases between them. CDR3 size: 15 residues. The CDR3 loop reads CASSLVWGSNQPQHF. Written as DNA, the CDR3 is TGTGCCAGCAGCTTAGTCTGGGGGAGCAATCAGCCCCAGCATTTT.

This clonotype appeared a few times. The V and J genes are TRBV6-1 and TRBJ1-4; possibly TRBD1 for D (6 bases). The germline CDR1 and CDR2 sequences are MNHNS and SASEGT. Trimming took 7 bases from V and 3 from J, leaving 18 bases between them. This CDR3 comprises 16 residues. The CDR3 DNA reads TGTGCCAGCACCTCTACCCGGGGGCACTCTAATGAAAAACTGTTTTTT. Protein: CASTSTRGHSNEKLFF.

The sample holds many counts of this clonotype. The chain couples TRBV7-2 to TRBJ1-2; TRBD1 aligns across 11 bases. V was pared by 5 bases and J by 8 bases, with 7 bases of the junction left unmatched. In germline, CDR1 is SGHTA, CDR2 FQGNSA. The CDR3 contains 14 residues. The chain's CDR3 is CASSEGQGVWGYTF. CDR3 in DNA: TGTGCCAGCAGCGAGGGACAGGGGGTATGGGGCTACACCTTC.